These T cell receptor beta chains were read from a single sample in a study of control samples from healthy donors and cancer patients. The assay was immunoSEQ multiplex PCR, and TCRdb's table has in-frame clones only and misses some. The sample consists of 90,000 to 140,000 clones, about four fifths of them appearing once. Sequenced sample: blood. Receptors originate from a woman aged 45 to 65 in good health. CDR3s include the opening cysteine and the closing phenylalanine or tryptophan. The order of the fields is CDR3 protein, CDR3 DNA, clone size, V gene, J gene, D gene. A D gene is named only where the DNA matches it firmly. Clone size is stated in some rows and not others, as once, few, many or a class when expanded.

CASSVVDGGRSYNEQFF	TGTGCCAGCAGCGTAGTGGACGGGGGGCGTTCCTACAATGAGCAGTTCTTC	.	TRBV9	TRBJ2-1	.
CASSDSWGGSGELFF	TGTGCCAGCAGTGACTCGTGGGGGGGCTCCGGGGAGCTGTTTTTT	.	TRBV6-4	TRBJ2-2	.
CASRVTGFYGYTF	TGTGCCAGCAGAGTGACAGGGTTCTATGGCTACACCTTC	.	TRBV7-2	TRBJ1-2	TRBD1
CASSLASGSNEQFF	TGCGCCAGCAGCTTGGCTAGCGGGAGCAATGAGCAGTTCTTC	.	TRBV5-1	TRBJ2-1	TRBD2
CASSLVLRNGHEQYF	TGTGCCAGCAGCTTGGTTCTACGTAACGGACACGAGCAGTACTTC	.	TRBV5-4	TRBJ2-7	.
CASNPLGTAGETQYF	TGTGCCAGCAACCCCCTCGGAACAGCGGGGGAGACCCAGTACTTC	.	TRBV5-6	TRBJ2-5	TRBD2
CASSLSGISGYTF	TGTGCCAGCAGCCTCTCAGGGATTAGTGGCTACACCTTC	few	TRBV27	TRBJ1-2	.
CASSIGLAGGNTGELFF	TGTGCCAGTAGTATAGGGCTAGCGGGAGGAAACACCGGGGAGCTGTTTTTT	.	TRBV19	TRBJ2-2	TRBD2
CASSQEGETQYF	TGTGCCAGCAGCCAGGAGGGGGAGACCCAGTACTTC	once	TRBV3-1/TRBV3-2	TRBJ2-5	.
CASSAETGETQYF	TGTGCCAGCAGTGCCGAGACAGGGGAGACCCAGTACTTC	many	TRBV2	TRBJ2-5	TRBD1
CASSQESSPRVDTQYF	TGTGCCAGCAGCCAAGAATCTAGCCCTCGGGTAGATACGCAGTATTTT	.	TRBV4-2	TRBJ2-3	.
CATSRDRVDTEAFF	TGTGCCACCAGCAGAGATAGGGTTGACACTGAAGCTTTCTTT	.	TRBV15	TRBJ1-1	.
CASSLGRNTEAFF	TGTGCCAGCAGTTTAGGCCGGAACACTGAAGCTTTCTTT	.	TRBV12-3/TRBV12-4	TRBJ1-1	.
CASSYSRGSGKGGYEQYF	TGTGCCAGCAGTTACTCGAGGGGGAGCGGGAAGGGGGGCTACGAGCAGTACTTC	.	TRBV6-2/TRBV6-3	TRBJ2-7	.
CATSRDLGAEQYF	TGTGCCACCAGCAGAGATCTAGGAGCCGAGCAGTACTTC	few	TRBV15	TRBJ2-7	.
CASGPREETQYF	TGTGCCAGCGGCCCACGGGAGGAGACCCAGTACTTC	.	TRBV5-4	TRBJ2-5	.
CATTGQGNTGELFF	TGTGCCACCACGGGACAGGGGAACACCGGGGAGCTGTTTTTT	few	TRBV24-1	TRBJ2-2	TRBD1